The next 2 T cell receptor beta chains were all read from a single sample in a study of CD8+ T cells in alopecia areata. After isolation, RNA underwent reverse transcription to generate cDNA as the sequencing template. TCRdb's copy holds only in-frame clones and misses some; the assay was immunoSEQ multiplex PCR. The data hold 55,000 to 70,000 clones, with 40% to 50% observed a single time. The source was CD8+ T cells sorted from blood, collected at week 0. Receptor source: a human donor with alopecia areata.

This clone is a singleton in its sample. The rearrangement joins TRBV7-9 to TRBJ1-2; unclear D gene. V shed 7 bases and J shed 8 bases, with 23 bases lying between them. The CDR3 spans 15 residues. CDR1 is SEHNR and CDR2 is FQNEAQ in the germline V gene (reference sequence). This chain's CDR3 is CASTTSGWVADGYTF. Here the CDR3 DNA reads TGTGCCAGCACCACGTCGGGATGGGTTGCGGACGGCTACACCTTC.

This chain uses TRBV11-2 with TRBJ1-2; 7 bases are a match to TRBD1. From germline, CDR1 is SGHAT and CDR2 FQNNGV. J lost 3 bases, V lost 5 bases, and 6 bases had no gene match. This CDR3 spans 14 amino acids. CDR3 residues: CASSQSGTDYGYTF. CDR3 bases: TGTGCCAGCAGCCAATCCGGGACAGACTATGGCTACACCTTC.